This passage covers 10 T cell receptor beta chains from one sample sequenced in a study of blood T cell repertoires in COVID-19. Clones were sequenced by immunoSEQ multiplex PCR, and TCRdb holds only the in-frame ones, with some missing. The sample contains about 160,000 clones, about 81% of which appear only once. Sample: peripheral blood. These receptor sequences come from a human donor in a cohort sampled during active COVID-19.

This clone showed up many times. The chain recombines TRBV5-6 with TRBJ2-7; D is uncertain. Germline CDR1 is SGHDT and CDR2 is YYEEEE. Trimming cost V 2 bases and J 3 bases, with 12 bases left between them. This CDR3 region has 14 residues. CDR3 bases: TGTGCCAGCAGCTTTCGTTCCCGAGGCTACGAGCAGTACTTC. This encodes CASSFRSRGYEQYF.

The rearrangement uses TRBV4-1 and TRBJ2-1; weak D call: TRBD2 (5 bases). This CDR3 region has 15 residues. Germline V lookup: CDR1 MGHRA, CDR2 YSYEKL. V was clipped by 0 bases and J by 7 bases, with 13 bases between them. DNA of the CDR3: TGCGCCAGCAGCCAAGATGAGGGTCGTAATAATGAGCAGTTCTTC. Amino acid sequence: CASSQDEGRNNEQFF.

The chain carries TRBV24-1 and TRBJ2-1, with D hard to call. Germline loops: CDR1 KGHDR, CDR2 SFDVKD. The CDR3 length is 17 residues. Trimming pared 1 base from V and 0 bases from J, leaving 12 bases between. This chain's CDR3 is CATSDFRRNSSYNEQFF. Written as DNA, the CDR3 is TGTGCCACCAGTGATTTTCGGCGGAATAGCTCCTACAATGAGCAGTTCTTC.

This chain joins TRBV28 and TRBJ1-6; 9 bases are a match to TRBD1. After removal of 4 bases from V and 9 bases from J, the junction contained 4 bases not matched to a gene. The germline gives CDR1 MDHEN, CDR2 SYDVKM. The CDR3 is made up of 14 amino acids. Here the CDR3 DNA reads TGTGCCAGCAGTTGGGACAGGGATACTTCACCCCTCCACTTT. Translation gives CASSWDRDTSPLHF.

The rearrangement uses TRBV10-2 and TRBJ1-1; perhaps TRBD1 as D (5 bases). The CDR3 loop spans 13 amino acids. Trimming pared 7 bases from V and 5 bases from J, leaving 14 bases between. Germline CDR1 is WSHSY and CDR2 is SAAADI. The DNA of the CDR3 is TGCGCCAGCACCATGGGGGGGAGGACTGAAGCTTTCTTT. Translated, it gives CASTMGGRTEAFF.

This clone has only one observation. This rearrangement joins TRBV6-5 to TRBJ2-7, with 7 bases identical to TRBD2. Germline V gene data show CDR1 as MNHEY and CDR2 as SVGAGI. V shed 0 bases, J shed 3 bases, and the junction held 5 bases outside the gene matches. CDR3 length: 15 amino acids. This CDR3 is CASSYSIAGVYEQYF. The CDR3, as DNA: TGTGCCAGCAGTTACTCTATAGCGGGTGTCTACGAGCAGTACTTC.

The J gene is TRBJ1-2, the V gene TRBV10-3; D might be TRBD1 (6 bases). Germline V CDR1 and CDR2: ENHRY, SYGVKD. Trimming removed 4 bases from V and 7 bases from J, with 16 bases in between. There are 14 residues in the CDR3. CDR3 sequence: CAISGADSSGGYTF. The CDR3 nucleotides read TGTGCCATCAGTGGAGCGGACAGTTCTGGTGGCTACACCTTC.

The chain uses TRBV10-3 and TRBJ1-3, with a weak D call TRBD1 (6 bases). The length of the CDR3 is 11 residues. The V and J ends lost 0 bases and 13 bases respectively, with 7 bases between them. Germline assignment: CDR1 ENHRY and CDR2 SYGVKD. The CDR3 spells CAISESGAIYF. The CDR3 DNA reads TGTGCCATCAGTGAGTCGGGGGCAATATATTTT.

The chain joins TRBV6-1 to TRBJ2-1; 7 positions match TRBD2. The germline gives CDR1 MNHNS, CDR2 SASEGT. Trimming removed 4 bases from V and 0 bases from J; junction bases left unmatched: 12. The CDR3 has 18 amino acids. The CDR3 nucleotides are TGTGCCAGCAGTGGGCCCCTACTAGCGACAAGCTCCTACAATGAGCAGTTCTTC. Translation gives CASSGPLLATSSYNEQFF.

The chain links TRBV29-1 to TRBJ2-1; 10 positions match TRBD2. V trimming: 3 bases; J trimming: 8 bases; junction bases outside the gene matches: 7. CDR3 length equals 14 residues. Germline CDR1 is SQVTM and CDR2 is ANQGSEA. CDR3 loop: CSVDVAGGRDEQFF. The CDR3 DNA reads as TGCAGCGTTGACGTAGCGGGAGGACGTGATGAGCAGTTCTTC.